Only one count was recorded for the clone carrying this T cell receptor beta chain. The data belong to a study of blood T cells in healthy people across ages. The wider study: Capturing about one barcoded beta molecule per two T cells was achieved by template switching.

The second PCR ran about 6 to 11 cycles with a sample-barcoded 5' primer and J-beta primers. Every single cDNA molecule received a tag from a template-switch adaptor with 12 random nucleotides. TCRdb ran MiXCR on the 5' RACE reads and lists one entry per CDR3 protein. The table shows about 1.8 million distinct CDR3 sequences, with about 49% occurring only once. The ends were cut back, 1 base at V and 7 bases at J, with 15 bases in the middle. From germline, CDR1 is MDHEN and CDR2 SYDVKM. The CDR3 contains 15 residues. Every participating donor contributed 9.5 to 10 milliliters of peripheral blood through a draw.

Sequenced: blood. This TCR derives from a woman aged 35 to 49 in good health. The chain couples TRBV28 to TRBJ2-3, with unresolved D. The DNA of the CDR3 is TGTGCCAGCAGTTTATATCAACCGGCCCTACATACGCAGTATTTT. Its translation: CASSLYQPALHTQYF.